The present entry profiles one T cell receptor (beta chain) with its context. What it recognizes is unknown. This sample was included in a study of CXCR3-negative and CXCR3-positive naive CD8 T cells. Overall study findings and caveats: CXCR3-positive naive cells had TRB CDR3s that were more hydrophobic than CXCR3-negative naive cells had. Unlike memory cells, which differed, naive CXCR3-negative and CXCR3-positive cells had similar TRBV-TRBJ usage. Whereas both naive subsets had comparably high diversity, memory CD8+ cells had much lower diversity.

The CDR3 has 13 amino acids. Germline values: CDR1 SQVTM, CDR2 ANQGSEA. Each TRB cDNA library was prepared by 5' RACE (with UMI labels). TCRdb re-analyzed the 5' RACE reads; it lists each CDR3 protein once, without DNA. The sample data list tens of thousands of distinct CDR3 sequences. Sorting yielded triplicates of roughly 310,000 cells for each CD8+ T cell subset. The chain uses TRBV29-1 and TRBJ2-7; TCRdb outputs TRBD2, but without DNA this stays unchecked. The receptor was isolated from a human donor in good health. Some clones in this sample may be carry-over from other donors' samples. Sequencing input: naive CXCR3- CD8+ T cells from blood. This sample's subset: CD45RO-CCR7+CD27+CD95- naive CD8+ T cells lacking CXCR3 (TNR3-). This CDR3 reads CSVRDKPSYEQYF.